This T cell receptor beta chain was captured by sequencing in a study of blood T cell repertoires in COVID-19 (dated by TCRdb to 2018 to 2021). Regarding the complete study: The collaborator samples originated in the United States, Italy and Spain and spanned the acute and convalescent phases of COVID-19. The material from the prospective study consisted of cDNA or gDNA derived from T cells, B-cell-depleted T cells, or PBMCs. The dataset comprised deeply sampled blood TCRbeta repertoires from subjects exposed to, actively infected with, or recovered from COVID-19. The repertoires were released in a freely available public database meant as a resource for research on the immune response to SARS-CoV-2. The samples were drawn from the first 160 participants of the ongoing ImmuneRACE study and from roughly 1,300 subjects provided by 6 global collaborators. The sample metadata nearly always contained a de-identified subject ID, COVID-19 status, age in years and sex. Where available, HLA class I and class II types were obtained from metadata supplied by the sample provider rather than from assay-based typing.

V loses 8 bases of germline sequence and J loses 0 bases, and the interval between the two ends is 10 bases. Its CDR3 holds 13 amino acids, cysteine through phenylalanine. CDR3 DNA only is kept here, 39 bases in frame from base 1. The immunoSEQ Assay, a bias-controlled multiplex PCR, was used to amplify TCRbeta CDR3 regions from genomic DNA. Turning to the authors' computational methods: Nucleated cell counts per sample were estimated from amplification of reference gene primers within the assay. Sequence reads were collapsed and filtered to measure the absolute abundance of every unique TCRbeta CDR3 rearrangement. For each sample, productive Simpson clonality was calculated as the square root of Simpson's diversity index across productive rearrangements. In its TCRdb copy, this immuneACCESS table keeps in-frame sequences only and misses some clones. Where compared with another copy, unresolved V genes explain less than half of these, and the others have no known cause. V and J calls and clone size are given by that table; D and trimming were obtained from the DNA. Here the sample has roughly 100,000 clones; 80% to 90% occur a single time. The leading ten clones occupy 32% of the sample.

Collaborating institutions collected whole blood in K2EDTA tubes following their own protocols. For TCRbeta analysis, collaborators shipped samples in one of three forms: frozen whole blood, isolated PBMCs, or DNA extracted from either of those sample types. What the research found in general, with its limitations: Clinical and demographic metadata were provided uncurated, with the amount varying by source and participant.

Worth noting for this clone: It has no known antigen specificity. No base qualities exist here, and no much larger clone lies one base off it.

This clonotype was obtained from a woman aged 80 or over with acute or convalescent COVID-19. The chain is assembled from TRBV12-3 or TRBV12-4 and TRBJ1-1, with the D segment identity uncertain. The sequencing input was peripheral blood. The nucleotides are TGTGCCAGCCAGGCCAGGCTGAACACTGAAGCTTTCTTT. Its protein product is CASQARLNTEAFF.